This entry concerns a single T cell receptor beta chain. These data come from a study of cytomegalovirus exposure and HLA in healthy donors. About the research overall: Tens of millions of unique TCRs from HLA-typed donors were held in an early release of data.

J gave up 1 base and V 3 bases, and 1 base lay outside the gene matches. Germline assignment: CDR1 LGHNT and CDR2 FRNRAP. This CDR3 has 14 amino acids. Donors were ostensibly healthy at sampling, although undocumented immune exposures were probable. PCR was performed using 60 Vbeta and 13 Jbeta primers. TCRdb's copy holds only in-frame clones and misses some; the assay was immunoSEQ multiplex PCR. The data contain around 150,000 clones, 75% to 85% of them singletons. The rearrangement joins TRBV12-5 to TRBJ2-3, with 7 bases aligning to TRBD1. This TCR was sampled from a man between 50 and 59 years old in good health and CMV-seropositive. Material: PBMCs. CDR3 bases: TGTGCTAGTGGTTTAGGACAGGGCACAGATACGCAGTATTTT. Residues: CASGLGQGTDTQYF.